The rows below give T cell receptor beta chains drawn from one sample of a study of beta chain features in type 1 diabetes. Only in-frame clones appear in the TCRdb table, and some are missing; sequencing was by immunoSEQ multiplex PCR. This sample has approximately 170,000 clones, with around 8% found just once. Sequencing was performed on central memory CD4+ T cells from blood. These receptors were taken from a woman aged 40 to 50 with type 1 diabetes. Each CDR3 is given with its conserved first and last residue. Fields, in order: J gene, clone size, D gene, V gene, CDR3 DNA, CDR3 protein. The D gene is left open where the match is weak. The size field is filled for only some rows; it gives once, few, many or a size class.

TRBJ2-3 | few | TRBD1 | TRBV28 | TGTGCCACCAGGACAGGGGGCGTAGATACGCAGTATTTT | CATRTGGVDTQYF
TRBJ2-5 | few | . | TRBV7-9 | TGTGCCAGCAGCTTTCACGCCGGGTCGGGGGAGACCCAGTACTTC | CASSFHAGSGETQYF
TRBJ1-5 | few | . | TRBV6-5 | TGTGCCAGCAGTTACCGGGGTGGCAATCAGCCCCAGCATTTT | CASSYRGGNQPQHF
TRBJ2-6 | few | TRBD1 | TRBV4-1 | TGCGCCAGCGGAGGGACAGGTATTTATACTGGGGCCAACGTCCTGACTTTC | CASGGTGIYTGANVLTF
TRBJ2-3 | . | TRBD1 | TRBV11-1 | TGTGCCAGCGCTTCCCTGGGACAGACCACAGATACGCAGTATTTT | CASASLGQTTDTQYF
TRBJ2-3 | few | . | TRBV7-3 | TGTGCCAGCAGCGGCTCATCGGCGGGGGATACGCAGTATTTT | CASSGSSAGDTQYF
TRBJ2-3 | few | TRBD2 | TRBV6-6 | TGTGCCAGCAGTCTGACTAGCGCGAGCACAGATACGCAGTATTTT | CASSLTSASTDTQYF
TRBJ1-1 | few | . | TRBV6-6 | TGTGCCAGCAGTTTCCAAACAGGGAGGAACACTGAAGCTTTCTTT | CASSFQTGRNTEAFF
TRBJ2-1 | few | TRBD2 | TRBV5-4 | TGTGCCAGCAGCCTGACTAGCGGGGGGGACAATGAGCAGTTCTTC | CASSLTSGGDNEQFF
TRBJ1-5 | . | . | TRBV5-8 | TGTGCCAGCAGCTCGCTCGAGGTCCATGGCAGTGGCCAGCATTTT | CASSSLEVHGSGQHF
TRBJ1-4 | few | . | TRBV7-9 | TGTGCCAGCAGCTCCGGACTGGGCAAGAGTGAAAAACTGTTTTTT | CASSSGLGKSEKLFF
TRBJ1-5 | few | . | TRBV30 | TGTGCCTGGAATACCGGGGGCAATCAGCCCCAGCATTTT | CAWNTGGNQPQHF
TRBJ1-4 | few | TRBD1 | TRBV28 | TGTGCCAGCAGTCCCTGGGACAGGCATAATGAAAAACTGTTTTTT | CASSPWDRHNEKLFF
TRBJ2-1 | few | TRBD1 | TRBV19 | TGTGCCAGTAGTATTGGGGGACAGGGGAGGAATGAGCAGTTCTTC | CASSIGGQGRNEQFF
TRBJ2-3 | . | . | TRBV28 | TGTGCCAGCAGTTTGCAACTAGCATTGACGCAGTATTTT | CASSLQLALTQYF
TRBJ1-5 | . | . | TRBV4-1 | TGCGCCAGCAGCCAAGATGGCCAACTCAGGGTATATAATCAGCCCCAGCATTTT | CASSQDGQLRVYNQPQHF
TRBJ2-7 | few | . | TRBV18 | TGTGCCAGCTCACCATCGGCAGGTACCTACGAGCAGTACTTC | CASSPSAGTYEQYF
TRBJ1-4 | few | . | TRBV9 | TGTGCCAGCAGCGTAGGGCTGCCTAATGAAAAACTGTTTTTT | CASSVGLPNEKLFF
TRBJ2-1 | many | TRBD1 | TRBV23-1 | TGCGCCAGCAGCCACCCCCGGGACAGGGTATACAATGAGCAGTTCTTC | CASSHPRDRVYNEQFF
TRBJ2-4 | few | TRBD1 | TRBV5-1 | TGCGCCAGCAGCCTACCGACAGGGGGGAAAAACATTCAGTACTTC | CASSLPTGGKNIQYF
TRBJ1-2 | few | . | TRBV6-5 | TGTGCCAGCTCGCAGGCTCTAGCCTATGGCTACACCTTC | CASSQALAYGYTF
TRBJ2-3 | few | TRBD2 | TRBV7-9 | TGTGCCAGCAGCTTAGGAGTTAATCGGGGGGGCGCAGATACGCAGTATTTT | CASSLGVNRGGADTQYF
TRBJ2-7 | . | TRBD2 | TRBV4-1 | TGCGCCAGCAGCCAAGAATTTGGGGGGGCCTACGAGCAGTACTTC | CASSQEFGGAYEQYF